This TCR beta chain was recovered during a study of blood T cell repertoires in COVID-19. Overall study: The origin of the acute and convalescent COVID-19 samples was the United States, Italy and Spain. The analysed material was cDNA or gDNA that came from T cells, B-cell-depleted T cells, or PBMCs.

In the original analysis: Reference gene primer amplification gave nucleated cell count estimates. Generated by immunoSEQ multiplex PCR, the TCRdb table keeps only in-frame clones and is missing some. V, J and clone size were drawn from that table, and D and trimming were deduced from the DNA. The table shows 25,000 to 35,000 clones, with roughly 80% occurring only once. V shed 0 bases and J shed 5 bases, with 13 bases lying between them. Looked up from germline, CDR1 is LGHDT and CDR2 is YNNKEL (reference sequence). This CDR3 is 15 amino acids long. Sequencing was carried out using peripheral blood. This TCR was sampled from a woman aged 65 to 85 with active or convalescent COVID-19. The chain is built from TRBV3-1 (or the pseudogene TRBV3-2) and TRBJ2-5; possible D gene TRBD1, 5 bases. The CDR3 nucleotides read TGTGCCAGCAGCCAAGATCGAAGGGGCGCGGAGACCCAGTACTTC. Translating it yields CASSQDRRGAETQYF.